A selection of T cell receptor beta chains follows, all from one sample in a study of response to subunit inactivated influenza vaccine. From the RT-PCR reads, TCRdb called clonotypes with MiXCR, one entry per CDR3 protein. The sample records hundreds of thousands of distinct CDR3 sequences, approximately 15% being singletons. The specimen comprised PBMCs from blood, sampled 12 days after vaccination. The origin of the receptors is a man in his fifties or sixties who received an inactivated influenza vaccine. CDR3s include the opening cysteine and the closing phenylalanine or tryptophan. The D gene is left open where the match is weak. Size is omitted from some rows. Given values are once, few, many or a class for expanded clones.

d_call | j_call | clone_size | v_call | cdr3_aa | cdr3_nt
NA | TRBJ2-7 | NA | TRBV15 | CATPLGQLEDCEQYF | TGTGCCACCCCCTTGGGGCAGCTAGAGGACTGCGAGCAGTACTTC
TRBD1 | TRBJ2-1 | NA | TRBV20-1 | CSATTGGAYNEQFF | TGCAGTGCAACCACAGGGGGAGCCTACAATGAGCAGTTCTTC
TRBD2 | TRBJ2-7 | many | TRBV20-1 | CSAQPPGLVLRQYF | TGCAGTGCTCAACCCCCGGGACTAGTTCTCCGGCAGTACTTC
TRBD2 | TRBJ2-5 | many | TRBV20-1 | CSARVLAGETQYF | TGCAGTGCTAGGGTACTAGCGGGGGAGACCCAGTACTTC
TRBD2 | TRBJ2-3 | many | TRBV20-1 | CSARLAGSTDTQYF | TGCAGTGCTAGATTAGCGGGGTCCACAGATACGCAGTATTTT
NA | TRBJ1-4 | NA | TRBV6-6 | CASRQGGEKLFF | TGTGCCAGCAGGCAGGGAGGGGAAAAACTGTTTTTT
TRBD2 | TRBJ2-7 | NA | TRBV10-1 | CASSEKVSGRAINRTRDSEQYF | TGCGCCAGCAGTGAGAAGGTTAGCGGGAGGGCAATCAACCGAACCAGGGACAGCGAGCAGTACTTC
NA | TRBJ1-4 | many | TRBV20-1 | CSASGLNEKLFF | TGCAGTGCTAGTGGCCTTAATGAAAAACTGTTTTTT
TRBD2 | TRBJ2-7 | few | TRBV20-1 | CSAIRLAGSSYEQYF | TGCAGTGCCATCCGACTAGCGGGATCCTCCTACGAGCAGTACTTC
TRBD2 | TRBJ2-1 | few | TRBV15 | CATSTSGLAGQQFF | TGTGCCACCAGCACGTCGGGACTAGCGGGTCAGCAGTTCTTC
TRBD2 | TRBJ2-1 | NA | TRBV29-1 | CSVGGVDSGRVIYEQFF | TGCAGCGTGGGGGGGGTTGATAGCGGGAGGGTTATCTATGAGCAGTTCTTC
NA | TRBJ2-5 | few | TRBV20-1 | CSARDNLLRIQETQYF | TGCAGTGCTAGAGATAACCTCCTGCGGATCCAAGAGACCCAGTACTTC
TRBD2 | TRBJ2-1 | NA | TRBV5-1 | CASSMTSGGYNEQFF | TGCGCCAGCAGCATGACTAGCGGGGGATACAATGAGCAGTTCTTC
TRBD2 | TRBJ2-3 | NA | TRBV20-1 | CSATPAGGLADTQYF | TGCAGTGCAACTCCAGCGGGGGGGCTTGCAGATACGCAGTATTTT
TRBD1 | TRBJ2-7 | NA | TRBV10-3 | CAISEYIQGEQYF | TGTGCCATCAGTGAGTACATACAGGGGGAGCAGTACTTC
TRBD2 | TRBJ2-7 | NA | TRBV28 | CASRPSGFSYEQYF | TGTGCCAGCAGGCCTAGCGGTTTTTCCTACGAGCAGTACTTC
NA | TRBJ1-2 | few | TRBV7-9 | CASSLAGGLSYGYTF | TGTGCCAGCAGCTTAGCTGGGGGGCTTAGCTATGGCTACACCTTC
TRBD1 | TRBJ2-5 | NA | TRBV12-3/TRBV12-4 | CASSGRDRGKETQYF | TGTGCCAGCAGTGGTCGGGACAGGGGGAAAGAGACCCAGTACTTC
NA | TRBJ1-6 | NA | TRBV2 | CASSASSPGSPLHF | TGTGCCAGCAGCGCAAGCAGTCCCGGTTCACCCCTCCACTTT
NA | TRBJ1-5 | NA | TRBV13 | CASGLGLGHPQHF | TGTGCCAGCGGCCTTGGGCTGGGCCATCCCCAGCATTTT
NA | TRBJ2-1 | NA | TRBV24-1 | CATRGGGGWSEQFF | TGTGCCACCCGGGGAGGGGGTGGTTGGAGTGAGCAGTTCTTC
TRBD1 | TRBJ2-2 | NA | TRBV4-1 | CASSPGTGRDGELFF | TGCGCCAGCAGCCCGGGGACAGGTCGGGACGGGGAGCTGTTTTTT
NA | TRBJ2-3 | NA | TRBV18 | CASSHEAGTDTQYF | TGTGCCAGCTCACATGAGGCCGGCACAGATACGCAGTATTTT
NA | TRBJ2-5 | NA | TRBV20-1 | CSVQFGGEGETQYF | TGCAGTGTTCAGTTCGGGGGCGAAGGGGAGACCCAGTACTTC
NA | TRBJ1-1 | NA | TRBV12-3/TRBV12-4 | CASSSSRQAHGMVFF | TGTGCCAGCAGTTCATCCAGACAGGCCCACGGAATGGTTTTCTTT
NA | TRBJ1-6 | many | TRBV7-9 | CASSQAGNSPLHF | TGTGCCAGCAGCCAGGCGGGCAATTCACCCCTCCACTTT
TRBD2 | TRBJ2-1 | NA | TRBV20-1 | CSAKLAGGPIEQFF | TGCAGTGCGAAACTAGCGGGAGGGCCAATTGAGCAGTTCTTC
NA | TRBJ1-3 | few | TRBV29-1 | CSAGDGSGNTIYF | TGCAGCGCCGGCGACGGCTCTGGAAACACCATATATTTT
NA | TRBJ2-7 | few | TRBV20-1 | CSAHPGVEQYF | TGCAGTGCACACCCCGGAGTCGAGCAGTACTTC
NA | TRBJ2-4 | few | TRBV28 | CASGTRPWPAKNIQYF | TGTGCCAGCGGCACTCGGCCCTGGCCGGCCAAAAACATTCAGTACTTC
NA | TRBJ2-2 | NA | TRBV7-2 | CASSLDSRLGGELFF | TGTGCCAGCAGCTTAGATTCCCGCCTCGGCGGGGAGCTGTTTTTT
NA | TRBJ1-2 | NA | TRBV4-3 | CASSQDRRGYTF | TGCGCCAGCAGCCAAGATCGTCGGGGCTACACCTTC
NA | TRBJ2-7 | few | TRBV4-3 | CASSQGLRVQSYEQYF | TGCGCCAGCAGCCAAGGTCTCAGGGTTCAGTCCTACGAGCAGTACTTC
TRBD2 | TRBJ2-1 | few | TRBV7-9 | CASSPALAGGPHNEQFF | TGTGCCAGCAGCCCTGCGCTAGCGGGGGGCCCGCACAATGAGCAGTTCTTC
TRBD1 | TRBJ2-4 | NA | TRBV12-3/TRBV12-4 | CASSNGQGATQYF | TGTGCCAGCAGCAATGGACAGGGGGCCACCCAGTACTTC
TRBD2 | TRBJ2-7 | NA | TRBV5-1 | CASSDGLAYEQYF | TGCGCCAGCAGCGACGGACTAGCCTACGAGCAGTACTTC
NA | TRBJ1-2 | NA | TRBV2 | CASSEMGPPTSDYGYTF | TGTGCCAGCAGTGAAATGGGGCCGCCGACCTCAGACTATGGCTACACCTTC